This entry is about one T cell receptor beta chain. This record comes from a study of cytomegalovirus exposure and HLA in healthy donors. Amplification used 60 Vbeta primers and 13 Jbeta primers. The data were produced by immunoSEQ multiplex PCR, yet TCRdb's version contains in-frame clones alone and is incomplete. The table has roughly 150,000 clones, almost 85% seen once. Sequencing used PBMCs. This TCR derives from a man aged 30 to 39 in good health and CMV-seropositive.

CDR3 nucleotide sequence: TGTGCCAGCAGCCACGGACTAGCGGGAGGGCGTCAGTTCTTC. Translation gives CASSHGLAGGRQFF. The chain carries TRBV7-9 and TRBJ2-1; 15 bases fit TRBD2. Germline V CDR1 and CDR2: SEHNR, FQNEAQ (reference sequence). The CDR3 is 14 residues long. V lost 5 bases, J lost 13 bases, and 6 bases stayed unmatched.